One T cell receptor beta chain is described in this entry. Using immunoSEQ multiplex PCR, the repertoire was profiled, and TCRdb retains in-frame clones only, with some absent. The sample holds about 410,000 clones, over 75% seen once. The V and J ends lost 11 bases and 1 base, in that order; junction bases with no gene match: 5. This CDR3 spans 13 amino acids. Germline values: CDR1 SGHTA, CDR2 FQGNSA. This record belongs to a study of control samples from healthy donors and cancer patients. This sequence was found in a man in his forties or fifties with head and neck cancer. V and J are TRBV7-2 and TRBJ1-1; TRBD1 aligns across 9 bases. The specimen sequenced was PBMCs. CDR3 DNA sequence: TGTGCCGTGGCGGGACAGGGGAACACTGAAGCTTTCTTT. Its translation is CAVAGQGNTEAFF.